This T cell receptor (beta chain) originates from a study of T cells expressing NK-cell markers. In the study overall: The study drew TCR beta repertoires from sorted CD3+CD56+NKG2C+, CD3+CD56+NKG2C- and CD3+CD56-NKG2C+ T cells.

For each CDR3 protein, TCRdb gives one entry from its re-call of the 5' RACE reads, without DNA. The record lists 200,000 to 300,000 distinct CDR3 sequences, of which the ten most abundant hold around 0.42%. The receptor comes from a man aged 18-30 years in good health. Sequencing used blood T cells: a sorted CD56 or NKG2C T cell subset, CD4+ or CD8+ T cells, or bulk PBMC T cells (not recorded which).

The CDR3 sequence: CSARDRGLAGSTDTQYF. The rearrangement uses TRBV20-1 and TRBJ2-3; TCRdb's D call, TRBD2, is unchecked because there is no DNA. The CDR3 covers 17 residues. Germline V gene data show CDR1 as DFQATT and CDR2 as SNEGSKA (reference sequence).